The TCR beta chain under discussion was sequenced for a study of human T cells and chemical hapten exposure. Looking at the study overall: DPC at 0.01% went onto the upper back in patch tests, read at 6 days.

This clonotype was seen only a few times. Regarding time point: pre-sensitization, week 0. As for treatment: therapeutic diphenylcyclopropenone sensitization with weekly scalp DPC. Samples of blood were obtained prior to the application of each patch test. Blood, whole and unfractionated, served as the source for total RNA extraction. The CDR3 covers 14 residues. The V segment lost 4 bases and the J segment 3 bases; nucleotides outside the gene matches: 3. Looked up from germline, CDR1 is MNHEY and CDR2 is SMNVEV (reference sequence). TCRdb reanalysed the RACE reads using MiXCR and keeps one entry per CDR3 protein. The sample lists about 260,000 distinct CDR3 sequences; 7.5% to 10% were seen once.

The sample was whole blood, taken in connection with sensitization to the hapten diphenylcyclopropenone (DPC). The chain has TRBV27 and TRBJ2-1, with TRBD2 matching 7 bases. The clonotype comes from a woman between 40 and 55 years old with alopecia areata. Some clones in this sample may be carry-over from other donors' samples. CDR3 in amino acids: CASSSGLLYNEQFF. The CDR3 nucleotides read TGTGCCAGCAGTTCGGGACTACTCTACAATGAGCAGTTCTTC.